This is a list of T cell receptor beta chains from one sample in a study of blood T cell repertoires in COVID-19. Here immunoSEQ multiplex PCR was the method, and the copy in TCRdb shows in-frame clones only, minus some. The sample holds 210,000 or so clones, around 86% seen once. The specimen sequenced was peripheral blood. The receptor set was obtained from a human donor in a cohort sampled during active COVID-19. Both conserved end residues are trimmed from each CDR3.

V,CDR3
TRBV6-5,ASRDRGPYGYT
TRBV28,ASSLAGGPGEQF
TRBV7-6,ASSRGATGEAF
TRBV7-2,ASSPRSGGFMEQF
TRBV28,ASRTPGTGELFYGYT
TRBV4-2,ASSPRQGLAGGDTQY
TRBV28,ASSPLHISTGRLSYEQY
TRBV6-5,ASSYQPTGRRTEAF
TRBV18,ASSPRAGANYGYT
TRBV14,ASSPGRGSLGEAF
TRBV28,ASKQDRRTTEAF
TRBV5-6,ASSSVGRTATGVLYGYT
TRBV6-5,ASTPSVSGANVLT
TRBV10-3,AIGQGNEFSEAF
TRBV6-6,ASSPRTGLASYEQY
TRBV19,ASSIVGEGTGKAF
TRBV6-1,ASSDRTSGRANTGELF
TRBV2,ASRGGQHYEQY
TRBV28,ASSLTGGTEAF
TRBV18,ASSPLAGGPGMHEQY